This T cell receptor beta chain was identified during a study of blood T cell repertoires in COVID-19. Study overall: Collection of acute and convalescent COVID-19 samples took place in the United States, Italy and Spain.

J gave up 17 bases and V 2 bases, and 6 bases lay outside the gene matches. Germline CDR1 and CDR2: DFQATT and SNEGSKA (reference sequence). CDR3 length equals 11 residues. Profiling relied on immunoSEQ multiplex PCR, and the TCRdb table lists in-frame clones only, not all of them. The sample yields about 240,000 clones, about nine tenths seen once. The source is a man in his 60s who had recovered from COVID-19. The chain joins TRBV20-1 to TRBJ1-6, with 7 nucleotides matching TRBD1. What was sequenced was peripheral blood. CDR3 amino acids: CSARLLGQIHF. The DNA for the CDR3 is TGCAGTGCTAGACTGTTGGGACAGATCCACTTT.